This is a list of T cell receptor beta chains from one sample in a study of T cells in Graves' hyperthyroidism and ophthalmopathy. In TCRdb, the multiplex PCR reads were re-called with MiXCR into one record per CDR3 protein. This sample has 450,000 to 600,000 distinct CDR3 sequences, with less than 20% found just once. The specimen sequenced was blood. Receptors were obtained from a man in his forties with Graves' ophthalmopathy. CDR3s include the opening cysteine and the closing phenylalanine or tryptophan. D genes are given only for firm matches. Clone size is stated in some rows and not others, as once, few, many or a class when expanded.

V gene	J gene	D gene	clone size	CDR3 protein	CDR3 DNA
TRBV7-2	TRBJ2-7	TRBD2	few	CASSLAVAGGGSGYEQYF	TGTGCCAGCAGCTTAGCGGTAGCGGGGGGTGGGTCGGGATACGAGCAGTACTTC
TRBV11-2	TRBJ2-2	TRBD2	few	CASSRSLRGVAGELFF	TGTGCCAGCAGCCGGAGTCTTCGGGGGGTCGCCGGGGAGCTGTTTTTT
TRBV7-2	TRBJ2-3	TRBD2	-	CASSLDSGGSDTQYF	TGTGCCAGCAGCTTAGATAGCGGGGGCTCAGATACGCAGTATTTT
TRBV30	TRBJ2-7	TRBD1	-	CAWSPLGTGGREQYF	TGTGCCTGGAGTCCCCTCGGGACAGGGGGCCGGGAGCAGTACTTC
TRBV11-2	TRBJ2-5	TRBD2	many	CASSFGAGAKETQYF	TGTGCCAGCAGCTTCGGAGCGGGGGCTAAAGAGACCCAGTACTTC
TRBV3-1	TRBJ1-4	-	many	CASSHWSREEKLFF	TGTGCCAGCAGCCACTGGTCAAGGGAGGAAAAACTGTTTTTT
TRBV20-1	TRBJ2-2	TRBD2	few	CSARGLAANTGELFF	TGCAGTGCTAGGGGACTAGCGGCGAACACCGGGGAGCTGTTTTTT
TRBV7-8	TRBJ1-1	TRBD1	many	CASSPRGQGLANTEAFF	TGTGCCAGCAGCCCAAGGGGACAGGGGCTTGCGAACACTGAAGCTTTCTTT
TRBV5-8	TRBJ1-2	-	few	CASSLDPGEDGYTF	TGTGCCAGCAGCTTGGATCCAGGGGAGGATGGCTACACCTTC
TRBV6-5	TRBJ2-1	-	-	CASSYSKISTSGNEQFF	-
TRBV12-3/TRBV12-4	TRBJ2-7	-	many	CASSSPDSEGSYEQYF	TGTGCCAGCAGTTCACCAGACAGTGAGGGATCCTACGAGCAGTACTTC
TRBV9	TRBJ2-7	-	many	CASSASRGQHGQYF	TGTGCCAGCAGCGCCTCCCGGGGCCAACACGGGCAGTACTTC
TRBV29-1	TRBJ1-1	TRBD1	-	CSVQRWDRARGDEAFF	TGCAGCGTTCAGCGGTGGGACAGGGCCCGGGGAGATGAAGCTTTCTTT
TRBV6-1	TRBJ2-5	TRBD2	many	CASSYSGGGPETQYF	TGTGCCAGCAGCTATAGCGGGGGGGGACCAGAGACCCAGTACTTC
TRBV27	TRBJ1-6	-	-	CASSLFAGGSPLHF	TGTGCCAGCAGTTTATTCGCAGGAGGTTCACCCCTCCACTTT
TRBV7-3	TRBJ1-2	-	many	CASSLTGSGGYTF	TGTGCCAGCAGCTTAACGGGTTCAGGAGGCTACACCTTC
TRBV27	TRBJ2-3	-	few	CASISLTDTQYF	TGTGCCAGCATCTCTTTAACGGATACGCAGTATTTT
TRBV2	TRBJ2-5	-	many	CASTGGSGTQYF	TGTGCCAGCACGGGCGGGTCAGGGACCCAGTACTTC
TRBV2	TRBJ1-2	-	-	CASSEGTFVYGYTF	TGTGCCAGCAGTGAAGGGACATTCGTCTATGGCTACACCTTC
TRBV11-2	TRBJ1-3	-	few	CASNQGAAGNTIYF	TGTGCCAGCAACCAGGGTGCGGCAGGAAACACCATATATTTT
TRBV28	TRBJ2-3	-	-	CASIGAGQSTDTQYF	TGTGCCAGCATTGGGGCGGGACAGAGCACAGATACGCAGTATTTT
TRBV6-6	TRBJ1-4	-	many	CASSYSSMPGRLNEKLFF	TGTGCCAGCAGTTACTCTTCGATGCCGGGACGGCTTAATGAAAAACTGTTTTTT
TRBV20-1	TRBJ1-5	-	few	CSLVPSGGMMQPQHF	TGCAGTCTAGTCCCCTCGGGGGGCATGATGCAGCCCCAGCATTTT
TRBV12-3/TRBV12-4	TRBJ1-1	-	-	CASSRHGGGSEAFF	TGTGCCAGCAGTCGACACGGAGGAGGGTCTGAAGCTTTCTTT
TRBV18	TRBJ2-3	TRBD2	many	CASSPSGGAGDTQYF	TGTGCCAGCTCACCTAGCGGGGGCGCAGGGGATACGCAGTATTTT
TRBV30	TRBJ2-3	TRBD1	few	CAWSLGTGRYF	TGTGCCTGGAGTCTCGGGACAGGGAGGTATTTT
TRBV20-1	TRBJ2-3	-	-	CSARLQLPSTDTQYF	TGCAGTGCTAGACTCCAGCTCCCTAGCACAGATACGCAGTATTTT
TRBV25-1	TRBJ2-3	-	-	CASSAGGTPRDTQYF	TGTGCCAGCAGTGCCGGAGGGACCCCCAGAGATACGCAGTATTTT
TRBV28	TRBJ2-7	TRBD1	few	CASKGTGSHEQYF	TGTGCCAGCAAGGGGACAGGGTCTCACGAGCAGTACTTC
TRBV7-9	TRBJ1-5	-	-	CASSLEPEQPQHF	TGTGCCAGCAGCTTAGAGCCCGAGCAGCCCCAGCATTTT
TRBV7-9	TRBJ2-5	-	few	CASSLLEGTDRSTQYF	TGTGCCAGCAGCTTGTTGGAGGGGACAGATAGGAGTACCCAGTACTTC
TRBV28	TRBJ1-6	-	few	CASSTRGVSPLHF	TGTGCCAGCAGTACGAGAGGGGTTTCACCCCTCCACTTT
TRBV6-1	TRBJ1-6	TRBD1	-	CASRDRAGNSPLHF	TGTGCCAGCAGGGACAGGGCGGGCAATTCACCCCTCCACTTT
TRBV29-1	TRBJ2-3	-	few	CSAGRRTVSTDTQYF	TGCAGCGCAGGACGAAGGACAGTTTCCACAGATACGCAGTATTTT
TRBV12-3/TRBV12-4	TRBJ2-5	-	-	CASSWNQETQHF	TGTGCCAGCAGTTGGAACCAAGAGACCCAGCACTTC
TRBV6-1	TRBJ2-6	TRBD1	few	CASRDRTTGANVLTF	TGTGCCAGCCGGGACAGGACTACTGGGGCCAACGTCCTGACTTTC
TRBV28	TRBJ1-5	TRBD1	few	CASLRAGTGNQPQHF	TGTGCCAGCCTCAGGGCCGGGACAGGGAATCAGCCCCAGCATTTT
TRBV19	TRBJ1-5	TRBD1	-	CASSGIGGQPQHF	TGTGCCAGTAGTGGGATAGGGGGCCAGCCCCAGCATTTT
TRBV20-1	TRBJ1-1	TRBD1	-	CSATLWTGPNTEAFF	TGCAGTGCTACACTCTGGACAGGGCCGAACACTGAAGCTTTCTTT
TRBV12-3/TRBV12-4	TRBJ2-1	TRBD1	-	CASNRGRGINEQFF	TGTGCCAGTAACCGGGGCAGGGGGATCAATGAGCAGTTCTTC
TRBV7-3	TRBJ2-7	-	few	CASSPGPRGLNEQYF	TGTGCCAGCAGCCCAGGGCCCAGGGGTTTGAACGAGCAGTACTTC
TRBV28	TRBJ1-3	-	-	CASRGGRNSGNTIYF	TGTGCCAGCAGGGGGGGACGGAACTCTGGAAACACCATATATTTT
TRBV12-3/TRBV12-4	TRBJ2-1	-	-	CASSRYSGTLNEQFF	TGTGCCAGCAGCCGGTACTCCGGGACACTGAATGAGCAGTTCTTC
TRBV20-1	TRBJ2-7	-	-	CSARGLQGGPYEQYF	TGCAGTGCTAGGGGGTTGCAGGGGGGCCCCTACGAGCAGTACTTC
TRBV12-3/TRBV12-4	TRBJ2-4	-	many	CASTLLATKNIQYF	TGTGCCAGCACCCTCCTAGCGACCAAAAACATTCAGTACTTC
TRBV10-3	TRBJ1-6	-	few	CAISLGENNSPLHF	TGTGCCATCAGTCTCGGGGAGAATAATTCACCCCTCCACTTT
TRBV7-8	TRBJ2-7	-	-	CASSFVSGEQYF	TGTGCCAGCAGCTTCGTCTCGGGGGAGCAGTACTTC
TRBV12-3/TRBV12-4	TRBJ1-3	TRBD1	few	CASRDRGSGNTIYF	TGTGCCAGCAGGGACAGGGGCTCTGGAAACACCATATATTTT
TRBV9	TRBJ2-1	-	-	CASSPPRSYNEQFF	TGTGCCAGCAGCCCCCCCCGATCCTACAATGAGCAGTTCTTC
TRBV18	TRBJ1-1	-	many	CASSPKGYNTEAFF	TGTGCCAGCTCACCAAAGGGGTACAACACTGAAGCTTTCTTT
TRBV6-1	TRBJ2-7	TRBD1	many	CASKRDRATYEQYF	TGTGCCAGCAAGCGGGACAGGGCAACCTACGAGCAGTACTTC
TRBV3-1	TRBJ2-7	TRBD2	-	CASSPRSGSASSYEQYF	TGTGCCAGCAGCCCAAGAAGCGGGAGCGCTAGCTCCTACGAGCAGTACTTC
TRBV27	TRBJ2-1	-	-	CASSLVGWRTHNEQFF	TGTGCCAGCAGTTTAGTAGGGTGGCGGACCCACAATGAGCAGTTCTTC
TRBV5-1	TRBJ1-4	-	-	CASSLGQVNEKLFF	TGCGCCAGCAGCTTGGGACAGGTTAATGAAAAACTGTTTTTT